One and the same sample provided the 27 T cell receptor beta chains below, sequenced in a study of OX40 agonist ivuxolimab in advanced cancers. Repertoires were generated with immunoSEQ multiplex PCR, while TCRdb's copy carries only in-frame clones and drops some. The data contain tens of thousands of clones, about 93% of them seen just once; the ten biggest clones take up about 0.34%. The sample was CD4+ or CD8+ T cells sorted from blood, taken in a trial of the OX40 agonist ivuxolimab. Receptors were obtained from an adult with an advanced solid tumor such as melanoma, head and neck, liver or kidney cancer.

In nucleotides, the CDR3 is TGTGCCAGCAGACCCCCAGGTGGGACGGGCGAGCAGTACTTC. This codes for CASRPPGGTGEQYF. The rearrangement uses TRBV6-5 and TRBJ2-7; perhaps D is TRBD1 or TRBD2 (5 bases each). The V gene lost 6 bases and the J gene lost 6 bases, with 18 bases spanning the gap. Germline CDR1 reads MNHEY; CDR2 reads SVGAGI. This CDR3 has 14 residues.

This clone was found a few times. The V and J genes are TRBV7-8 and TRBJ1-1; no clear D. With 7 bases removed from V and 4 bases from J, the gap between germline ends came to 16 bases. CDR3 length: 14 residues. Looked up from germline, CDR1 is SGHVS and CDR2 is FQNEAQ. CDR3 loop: CASTPKGGVTEAFF. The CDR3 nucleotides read TGTGCCAGCACCCCCAAGGGTGGGGTCACTGAAGCTTTCTTT.

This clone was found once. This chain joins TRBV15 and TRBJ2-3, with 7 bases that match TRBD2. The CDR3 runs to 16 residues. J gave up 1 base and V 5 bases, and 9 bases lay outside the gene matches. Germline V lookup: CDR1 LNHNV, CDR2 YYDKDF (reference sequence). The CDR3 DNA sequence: TGTGCCACCAGCGGGCGGGCACGGGGGGGCACAGATACGCAGTATTTT. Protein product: CATSGRARGGTDTQYF.

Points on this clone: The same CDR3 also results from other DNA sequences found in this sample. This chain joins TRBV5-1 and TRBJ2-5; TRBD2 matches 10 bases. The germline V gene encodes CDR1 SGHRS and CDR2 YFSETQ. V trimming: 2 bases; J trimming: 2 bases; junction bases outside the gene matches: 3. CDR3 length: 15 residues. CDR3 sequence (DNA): TGCGCCAGCAGCTTAGGACTAGCGGATCAAGAGACCCAGTACTTC. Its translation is CASSLGLADQETQYF.

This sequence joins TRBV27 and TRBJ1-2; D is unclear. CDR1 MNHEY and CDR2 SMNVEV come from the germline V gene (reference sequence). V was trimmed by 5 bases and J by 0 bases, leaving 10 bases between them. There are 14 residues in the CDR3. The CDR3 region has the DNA TGTGCCAGCAGTCGCGGGCCAGCTAACTATGGCTACACCTTC. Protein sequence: CASSRGPANYGYTF.

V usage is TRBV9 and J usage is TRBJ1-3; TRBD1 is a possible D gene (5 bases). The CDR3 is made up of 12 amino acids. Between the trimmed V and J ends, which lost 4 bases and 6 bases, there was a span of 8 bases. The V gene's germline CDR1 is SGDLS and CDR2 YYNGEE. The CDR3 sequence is CASSKQENTIYF. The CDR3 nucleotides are TGTGCCAGCAGCAAACAGGAAAACACCATATATTTT.

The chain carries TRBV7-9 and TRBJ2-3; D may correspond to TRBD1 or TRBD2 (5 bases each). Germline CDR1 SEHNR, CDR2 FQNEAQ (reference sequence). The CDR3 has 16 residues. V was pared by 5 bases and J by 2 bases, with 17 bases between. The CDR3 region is CASSPTRGQATDTQYF. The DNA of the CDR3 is TGTGCCAGCAGCCCAACCCGGGGCCAGGCCACAGATACGCAGTATTTT.

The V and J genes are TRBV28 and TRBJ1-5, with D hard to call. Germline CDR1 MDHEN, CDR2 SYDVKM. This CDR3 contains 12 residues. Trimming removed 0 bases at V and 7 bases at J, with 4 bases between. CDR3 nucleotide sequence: TGTGCCAGCAGTTTATGGCAGCAGCCCCAGCATTTT. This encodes CASSLWQQPQHF.

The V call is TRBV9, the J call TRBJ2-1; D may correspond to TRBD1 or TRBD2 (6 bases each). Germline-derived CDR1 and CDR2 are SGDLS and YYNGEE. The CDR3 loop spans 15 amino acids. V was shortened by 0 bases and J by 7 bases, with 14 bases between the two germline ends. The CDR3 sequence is CASSVATGAVNEQFF. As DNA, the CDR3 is TGTGCCAGCAGCGTAGCCACGGGGGCCGTTAATGAGCAGTTCTTC.

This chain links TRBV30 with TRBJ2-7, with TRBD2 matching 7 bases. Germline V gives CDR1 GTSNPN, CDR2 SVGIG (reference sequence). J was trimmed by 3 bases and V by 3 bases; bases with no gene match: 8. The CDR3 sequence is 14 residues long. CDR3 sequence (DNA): TGTGCCTGGAGCACGGGGCTAGCGGACTACGAGCAGTACTTC. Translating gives CAWSTGLADYEQYF.

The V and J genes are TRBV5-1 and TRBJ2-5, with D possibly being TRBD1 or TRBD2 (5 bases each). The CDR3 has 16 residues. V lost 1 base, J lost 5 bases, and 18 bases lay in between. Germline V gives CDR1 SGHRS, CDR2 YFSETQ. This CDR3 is CASSLSGTPLGETQYF. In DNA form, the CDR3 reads TGCGCCAGCAGCTTGTCCGGGACCCCCTTGGGGGAGACCCAGTACTTC.

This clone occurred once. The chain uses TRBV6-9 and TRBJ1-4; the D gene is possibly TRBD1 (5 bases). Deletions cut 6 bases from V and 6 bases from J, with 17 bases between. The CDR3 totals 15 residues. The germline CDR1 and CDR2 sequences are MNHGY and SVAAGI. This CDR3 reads CASSNSRGVDEKLFF. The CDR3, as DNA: TGTGCCAGCAGCAATTCGCGGGGCGTGGATGAAAAACTGTTTTTT.

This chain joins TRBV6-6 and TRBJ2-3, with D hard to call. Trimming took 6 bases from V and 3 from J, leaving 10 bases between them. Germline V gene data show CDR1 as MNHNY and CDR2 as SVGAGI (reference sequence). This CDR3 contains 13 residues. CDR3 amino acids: CASRIDGTDTQYF. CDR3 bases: TGTGCCAGCAGGATAGACGGGACAGATACGCAGTATTTT.

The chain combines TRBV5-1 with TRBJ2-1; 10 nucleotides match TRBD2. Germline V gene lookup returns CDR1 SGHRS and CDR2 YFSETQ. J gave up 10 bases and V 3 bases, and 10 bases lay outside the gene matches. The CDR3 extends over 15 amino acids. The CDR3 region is CASSSTGTSVPEQFF. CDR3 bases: TGCGCCAGCAGCTCAACCGGGACTAGCGTCCCCGAGCAGTTCTTC. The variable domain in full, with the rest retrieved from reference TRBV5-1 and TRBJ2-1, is KAGVTQTPRYLIKTRGQQVTLSCSPISGHRSVSWYQQTPGQGLQFLFEYFSETQRNKGNFPGRFSGRQFSNSRSEMNVSTLELGDSALYLCASSSTGTSVPEQFFGPGTRLTVL.

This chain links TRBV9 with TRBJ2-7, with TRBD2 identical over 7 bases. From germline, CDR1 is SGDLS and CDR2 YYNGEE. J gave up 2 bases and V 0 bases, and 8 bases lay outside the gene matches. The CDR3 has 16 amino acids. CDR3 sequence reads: CASSVGGSGSTYEQYF. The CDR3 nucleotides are TGTGCCAGCAGCGTAGGGGGTAGCGGGTCCACCTACGAGCAGTACTTC.

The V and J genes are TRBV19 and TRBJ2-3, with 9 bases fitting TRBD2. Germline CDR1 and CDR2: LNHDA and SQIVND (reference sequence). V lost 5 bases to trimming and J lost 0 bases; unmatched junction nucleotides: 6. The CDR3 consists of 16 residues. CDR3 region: CASSPWGTSSTDTQYF. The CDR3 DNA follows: TGTGCCAGTAGTCCCTGGGGGACTAGCAGCACAGATACGCAGTATTTT.

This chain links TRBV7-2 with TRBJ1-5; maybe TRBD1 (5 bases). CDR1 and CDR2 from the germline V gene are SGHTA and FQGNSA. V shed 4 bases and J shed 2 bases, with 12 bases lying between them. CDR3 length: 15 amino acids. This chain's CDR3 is CASSSGTPGNQPQHF. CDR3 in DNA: TGTGCCAGCAGCTCAGGGACCCCCGGCAATCAGCCCCAGCATTTT.

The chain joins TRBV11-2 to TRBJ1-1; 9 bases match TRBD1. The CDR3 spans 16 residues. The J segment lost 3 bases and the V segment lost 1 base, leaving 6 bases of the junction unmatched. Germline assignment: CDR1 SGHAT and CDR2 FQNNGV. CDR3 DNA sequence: TGTGCCAGCAGCTTAGGAAAAAGGACAGGGGACACTGAAGCTTTCTTT. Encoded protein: CASSLGKRTGDTEAFF.

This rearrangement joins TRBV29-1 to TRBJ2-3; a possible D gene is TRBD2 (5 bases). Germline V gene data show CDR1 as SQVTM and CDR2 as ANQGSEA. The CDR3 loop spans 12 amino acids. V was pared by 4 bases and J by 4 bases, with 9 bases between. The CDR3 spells CSVASGSDTQYF. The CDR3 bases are TGCAGCGTTGCTTCGGGGTCAGATACGCAGTATTTT.

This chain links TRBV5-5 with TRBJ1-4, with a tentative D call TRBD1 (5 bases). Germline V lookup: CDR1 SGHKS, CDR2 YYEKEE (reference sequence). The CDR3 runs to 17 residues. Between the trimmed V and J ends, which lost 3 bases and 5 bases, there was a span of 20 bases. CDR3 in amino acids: CASSSQSTEAWNEKLFF. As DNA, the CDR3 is TGTGCCAGCAGCTCTCAATCGACAGAAGCCTGGAATGAAAAACTGTTTTTT. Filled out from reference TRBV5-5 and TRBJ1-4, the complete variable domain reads DAGVTQSPTHLIKTRGQQVTLRCSPISGHKSVSWYQQVLGQGPQFIFQYYEKEERGRGNFPDRFSARQFPNYSSELNVNALLLGDSALYLCASSSQSTEAWNEKLFFGSGTQLSVL.

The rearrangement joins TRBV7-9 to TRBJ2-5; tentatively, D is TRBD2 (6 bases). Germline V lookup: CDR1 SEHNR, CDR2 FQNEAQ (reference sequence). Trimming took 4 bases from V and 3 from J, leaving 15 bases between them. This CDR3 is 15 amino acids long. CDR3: CASSSTYIAEETQYF. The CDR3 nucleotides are TGTGCCAGCAGCTCCACATATATAGCGGAAGAGACCCAGTACTTC.

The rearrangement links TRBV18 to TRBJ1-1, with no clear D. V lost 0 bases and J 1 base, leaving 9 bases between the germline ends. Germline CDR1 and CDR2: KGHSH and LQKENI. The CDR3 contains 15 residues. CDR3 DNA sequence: TGTGCCAGCTCACCACCTGGCCAGCAGAACACTGAAGCTTTCTTT. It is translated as CASSPPGQQNTEAFF.

The CDR3 loop is CASSQDKVGETQYF. In DNA form, the CDR3 reads TGCGCCAGCAGCCAAGATAAGGTTGGAGAGACCCAGTACTTC. This chain joins TRBV4-1 and TRBJ2-5, with D uncertain. Trimming took off 0 bases at V and 4 bases at J, with 9 bases between the two ends. CDR3 size: 14 residues. Germline V gene sequence: CDR1 MGHRA, CDR2 YSYEKL.

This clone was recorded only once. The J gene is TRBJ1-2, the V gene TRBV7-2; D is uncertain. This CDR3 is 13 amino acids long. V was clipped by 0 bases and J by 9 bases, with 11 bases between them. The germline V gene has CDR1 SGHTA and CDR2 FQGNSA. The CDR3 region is CASSLAGPASYTF. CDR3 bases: TGTGCCAGCAGCTTAGCCGGGCCGGCGAGCTACACCTTC.

CDR3 nucleotides: TGCGCCAGCAGCGACGGGGCTTGGGGCACTGAAGCTTTCTTT. It is translated as CASSDGAWGTEAFF. The chain combines TRBV5-1 with TRBJ1-1, with D perhaps matching TRBD1 (5 bases). The V end lost 4 bases, the J end lost 4 bases, and 14 bases lay between the germline ends. CDR3 length equals 14 residues. CDR1 is SGHRS and CDR2 is YFSETQ in the germline V gene.

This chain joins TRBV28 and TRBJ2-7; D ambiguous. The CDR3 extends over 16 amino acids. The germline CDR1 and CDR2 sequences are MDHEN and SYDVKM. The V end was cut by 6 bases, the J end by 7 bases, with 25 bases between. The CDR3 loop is CASRTLIRFSLGEQYF. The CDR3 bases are TGTGCCAGCAGGACACTCATCAGGTTCTCCTTGGGGGAGCAGTACTTC.

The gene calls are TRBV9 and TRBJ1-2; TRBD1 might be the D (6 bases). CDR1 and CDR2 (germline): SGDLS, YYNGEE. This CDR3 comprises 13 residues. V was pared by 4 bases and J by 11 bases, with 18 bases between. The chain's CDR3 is CASSLGQRGGYTF. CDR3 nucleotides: TGTGCCAGCAGCCTAGGACAGCGGGGGGGATACACCTTC.